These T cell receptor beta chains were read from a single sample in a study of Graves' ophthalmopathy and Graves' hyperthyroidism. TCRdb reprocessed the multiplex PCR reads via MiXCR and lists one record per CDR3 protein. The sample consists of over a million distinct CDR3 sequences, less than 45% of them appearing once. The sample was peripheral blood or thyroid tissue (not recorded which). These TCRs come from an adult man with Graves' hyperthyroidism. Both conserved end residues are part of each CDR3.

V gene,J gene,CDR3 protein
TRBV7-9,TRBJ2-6,CASTTRDRPDGLSGANVLTF
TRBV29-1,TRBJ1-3,CSVEDRGREPGNTIYF
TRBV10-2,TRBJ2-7,CASRWGGGAYEQYF
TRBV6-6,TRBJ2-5,CASKWGGQETQYF
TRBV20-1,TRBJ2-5,CSARGLAGARHQETQYF
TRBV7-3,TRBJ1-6,CASSLGPGPRLLHF
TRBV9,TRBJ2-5,CASSVDSETQYF
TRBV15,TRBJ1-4,CATSRVGDGATNEKLFF
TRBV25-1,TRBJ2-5,CASSLRPTGLSGTQYF
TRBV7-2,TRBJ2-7,CASSSARDLNEQYF
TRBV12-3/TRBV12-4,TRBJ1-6,CASNRVGENSPLHF
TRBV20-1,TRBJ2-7,CSARVLNGLYEQYF
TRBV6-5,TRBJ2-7,CASYSGIFEQYF
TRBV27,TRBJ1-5,CASSSRQGLQPQHF
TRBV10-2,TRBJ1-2,CASRRSNNYGYTF
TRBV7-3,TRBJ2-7,CASSISGLAADEQYF
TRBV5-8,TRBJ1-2,CASSPVPGSGYTF
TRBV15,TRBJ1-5,CATSSSLGTEDQPQHF
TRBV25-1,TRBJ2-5,CASSSDRVLRETQYF
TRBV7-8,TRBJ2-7,CASSSGVDAYEQYF
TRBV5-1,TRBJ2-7,CASSHHRDNSYEQYF
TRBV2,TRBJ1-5,CASSPGLLRYSNQPQHF
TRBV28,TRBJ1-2,CASSSPGQPEHGYTF
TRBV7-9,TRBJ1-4,CASRGQGLIPTNEKLFF
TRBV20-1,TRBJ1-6,CSAELDILNSPLHF
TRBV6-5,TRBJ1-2,CASSYWDSSRYTF
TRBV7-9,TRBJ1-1,CASRYYSPQAEAFF
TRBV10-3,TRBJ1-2,CAIRKGTGSNLYGYTF
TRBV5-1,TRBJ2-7,CASSFAGRSSEQYF
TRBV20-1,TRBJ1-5,CSASEGGWPNQPQHF
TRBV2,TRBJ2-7,CATDSSYEQYF
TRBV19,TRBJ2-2,CASSIGIANTGELFF
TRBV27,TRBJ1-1,CASSLLRDSEAFF
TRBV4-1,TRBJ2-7,CASSREYYYEQYF
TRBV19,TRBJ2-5,CASSIAAEETQYF
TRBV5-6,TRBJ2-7,CASSLERTTYEQYF
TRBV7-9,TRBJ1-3,CASRLTAGAEGRNTIYF
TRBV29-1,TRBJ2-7,CSVDQGDSYEQYF
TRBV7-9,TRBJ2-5,CASSLRQGSMETQYF
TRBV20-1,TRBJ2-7,CSARQGDGEQYF
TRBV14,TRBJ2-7,CASSHAGLAGAYEQYF
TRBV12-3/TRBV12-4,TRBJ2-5,CASSQVSGDLQETQYF
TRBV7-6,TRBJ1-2,CASSFEGPPRGGYTF
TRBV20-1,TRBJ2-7,CRAGNTKSAYEQYF
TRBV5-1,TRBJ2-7,CASSPQREHHEQYF
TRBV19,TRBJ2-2,CASSPPPTGELFF
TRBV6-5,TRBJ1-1,CASSSTTHGNTEAFF
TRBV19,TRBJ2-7,CASKESASSYEQYF